This paragraph reports one T cell receptor beta chain. It lacks a known antigen. No quality values exist for individual bases; no much larger clone is one base distant. The cohort consisted of approximately 670 healthy bone marrow donors. At the time of sampling, all cohort members were nominally healthy, though unrecorded immune exposures were likely present. The donor tested CMV seronegative, placing the donor among the 350 or so seronegative members of the cohort. A peripheral blood sample was collected from each donor, and TCR beta sequencing was performed on peripheral blood mononuclear cells. The Qiagen DNeasy Blood Extraction Kit was used to extract genomic DNA from the blood cell samples. This sample is drawn from a study of cytomegalovirus exposure and HLA in healthy donors (dated by TCRdb to 2016 to 2017). With respect to the entire study: In an earlier analysis of roughly 500 of the donors, 250 to 350 Gb of sequence data and 117 million unique TCR beta sequences from 150 million to 200 million T cells were reported. An early release that covered roughly 600 HLA-typed donors contained approximately 300 gigabases of sequencing data and tens of millions of unique TCR sequences. Of the approximately 400 genotyped donors, more than 75% were placed in the genetic ancestry cluster associated with self-reported Caucasian donors. The aim of the study was to test whether cataloging public T cell receptors could identify signatures of past pathogen exposure. The study profiled the T cell repertoires of hundreds of subjects by immunosequencing and related them to cytomegalovirus serostatus. A separate validation cohort of more than 100 different subjects was used in addition to the roughly 700-subject first cohort. The study combined high-throughput TCR immunosequencing, statistical association of individual TCRs with disease status, and machine learning to predict cytomegalovirus infection status. A later analysis re-examined previously published TCR beta repertoires from just over 650 donors and added high-resolution HLA genotyping to investigate patterns of TCR occurrence. Rather than using new phenotypic data, the later analysis identified candidate immune exposures from TCR beta sequences and from how often those sequences occurred across donors. To decide whether each TCR beta V gene segment behaved as functional or pseudogenic, an earlier analysis of nearly 600 of the donors relied on high-throughput TCR beta sequencing. Alongside the repertoire data, information on donor age, sex, ethnicity and CMV serostatus was compiled. A later genetic analysis used genome-wide SNP genotypes for about 65% of the 666 donors, treating that subset as a discovery cohort. All discovery cohort repertoires had been generated using a single sequencing platform. HLA typing covered class I and class II loci at four-digit resolution. Typing coverage differed by locus: A, B, C, DRB1 and DQB1 were typed in about 620-640 donors, DQA1 in 500 to 550, DPA1 in 600 to 610, and DPB1 in just under 490. A few DR-DQ haplotypes were handled as single units for association and clustering because linkage in the cohort was strong. On average, roughly 200,000 unique TCR beta nucleotide sequences were sequenced per donor among 398 genotyped donors of the cohort, with roughly 18% of those sequences being non-productive.

Beyond this particular receptor, the publication reports: Only TCR beta chains were sequenced in this cohort, and the absence of alpha or paired-chain data limited detectable features. The presence/absence analyses assumed that sequencing depth was roughly uniform across donors, and that assumption may not be true. The sequencing pipeline was judged likely to have produced a cluster of highly shared sequence variants as a technical artifact. Because HLA typing was missing for some donors at each locus, association tests included only the typed subset. The study listed 150 to 200 TCR beta chains as associated with cytomegalovirus. According to a later analysis, parvovirus B19, influenza, CMV and Epstein-Barr virus appeared linked to several top co-occurrence clusters. Strong co-occurrence of HLA alleles, especially DR and DQ, made assigning TCR associations to individual alleles difficult. The classifier was reported to diagnose cytomegalovirus status with high specificity and sensitivity in both the original cohort and the validation cohort. In a later analysis, HLA-associated TCR beta chains were found to be more clonally expanded and to have lower generation probabilities than equally common non-associated chains. In a later analysis, most CMV-associated TCR beta chains were found to appear HLA-restricted, with HLA associations seemingly driven largely by CMV exposure. A later genetic analysis associated a missense DCLRE1C variant with V-gene and J-gene trimming of TCR beta chains, and an independent cohort replicated the association. Most TCR sequences were observed very rarely across donors, whereas some public TCRs were present in many individuals. For the cohort, immune exposure information was limited to CMV serostatus. A few of the identified cytomegalovirus-associated TCR beta chains were confirmed in vitro to be specific for cytomegalovirus antigens. Broadly in line with IMGT annotations, most TCR beta V segments showed up in productive rearrangements about 90% or about 30% of the time in an earlier analysis of approximately 600 of the donors. A later genetic analysis reported fewer N-insertions in productive TCRs among donors in an Asian-associated ancestry cluster than the roughly 700-donor mean. Specific HLA alleles were associated with over 15,000 TCR beta sequences at a false discovery rate of 0.05 in a later analysis. In a later analysis, the rate of TCR association differed among HLA loci, with DRB1 alleles having the most associated TCRs and HLA-C alleles having the fewest. Some IMGT-functional V segments, including TRBV6-2 and TRBV6-3, could not be distinguished by the 87-base-pair reads and were therefore excluded. It was suggested by the authors that the approach could potentially be generalized to other disease states and immunological phenotypes. Correlated functional status among segregating V segments might reflect linkage disequilibrium, but an unknown experimental factor could not be ruled out. A further reported finding was that TCR beta sequences accurately predicted the HLA-A and HLA-B alleles for most subjects in the first cohort. Roughly 17 rarely observed V segments, including chromosome 9 orphons, were excluded from the earlier analysis of several hundred of the donors because counts were too low.

From its cysteine to its phenylalanine, the CDR3 spans 16 amino acids. The DNA shown is the 48-base CDR3, in frame from base 1. Based on the germline V gene (reference sequence), the CDR1 and CDR2 sequences are LNHNV and YYDKDF. Clipping removes 6 bases from V and 4 bases from J, with 12 as the unmatched junction base count. Library preparation employed the immunoSEQ multiplex PCR assay. The multiplex PCR relied on a mix of 60 forward primers for TCR Vbeta segments and 13 reverse primers for TCR Jbeta segments. The CDR3 region of rearranged TCR beta genes was amplified from genomic DNA by a multiplex PCR assay. Amplified TCR beta libraries were sequenced as 87-base-pair reads on the Illumina HiSeq System. For the original study's pipeline: A later analysis counted approximately 76 million unique TCR beta chains across the 500 to 850 repertoires, and about 10 million of these chains were shared by at least two donors. To remove PCR and sequencing errors, raw reads were error-corrected and collapsed into unique sequences using a nearest-neighbor algorithm that merged closely related sequences. CDR3 sequences were aligned to IMGT reference sequences to assign V, D and J gene segments. Each retained sequence needed at least a six-nucleotide match to both a V gene segment and a J gene segment. Rearrangements were called productive when the CDR3 lacked stop codons and stayed in frame with V and J; all others were non-productive. CDR3 was defined according to IMGT convention as the region running from the second conserved V-encoded cysteine to the conserved J-encoded phenylalanine. The earlier analysis of a few hundred of the donors excluded any sequence lacking an unambiguous match to a single V gene segment. An earlier analysis of just under 600 of the donors called V segments functional above 56.7% productive rearrangements and segregating when the between-donor standard deviation exceeded 5%. A statistical classification framework was developed to diagnose cytomegalovirus status using the catalog of TCR beta chain sequences. A later analysis assigned V and J genes by comparing TCR nucleotide sequences with IMGT/GENE-DB human TR gene sequences. Using the TCRdist pipeline, a later analysis assigned CDR3 sequences along with most-parsimonious VDJ recombination scenarios. In a later analysis, each TCR beta chain was defined by its CDR3 amino acid sequence together with its V-gene family, and reads lacking a unique V-gene family were excluded. In a later analysis, several hundred highly shared, low-generation-probability nucleotide sequences were removed to address suspected cross-contamination and a sequencing artifact. For each public chain, a later analysis derived a clonal expansion index from normalized ranks of inferred template counts within each repertoire. A later analysis computed generation probabilities with a VDJ recombination model fitted to out-of-frame rearrangements, and checked the results against IGoR. A later analysis scored TCR-TCR, TCR-HLA and TCR-CMV co-occurrence with hypergeometric tests, applying a repertoire-size bias correction to TCR pairs. A later analysis estimated false discovery rates by permuting HLA or CMV assignments 20 times. In a later analysis, co-occurring TCRs were grouped using DBSCAN, and TCRdist sequence similarity was added for clustering within HLA-allele-positive subsets. Repertoires with fewer than 30,000 or more than 120,000 public chains were left out of co-occurrence clustering, as were about five repertoires with anomalous nucleotide sharing. Drawn from immuneACCESS, this table holds only the in-frame rearrangements with V and J called that TCRdb kept. Clones are partly lost; checked studies trace under half to an unresolved V gene and leave the rest unexplained. Clone size and V and J calls were adopted from that table, with D and trimming inferred from the DNA. A total of some 120,000 clones appear in this sample, roughly 83% of them only once. In total, the top ten clones hold 2% to 2.5% of the sample.

The sequence came from a man aged 18 to 29 in good health and CMV-seronegative. Sequencing was done on a sample of PBMCs. The rearrangement combines TRBV15 with TRBJ1-2, with 9 bases aligning to TRBD1. The DNA reads as follows: TGTGCCACCAGGAGACCCGGGACAGGGATGGCCTATGGCTACACCTTC. This gives the protein CATRRPGTGMAYGYTF.